This T cell receptor beta chain is drawn from a study of identical twins. TCRdb redid the calling of the 5' RACE reads with MiXCR, one entry per CDR3 protein. The sample has 700,000 or so distinct CDR3 sequences; 21% are singletons. As for this clonotype: Its antigen is not known.

Points from the study as a whole: Zero-insertion findings could be partly confounded by invariant cells (MAIT and iNKT cells). Beta out-of-frame sequences showed weaker excess sharing between twins.

The CDR3 totals 17 residues. The junction had 12 bases not matched to a gene; V was cut back by 4 bases and J by 4 bases. The V gene's germline CDR1 is SGHRS and CDR2 YFSETQ. This sample was also put to use in a study of T cells expressing NK-cell markers. That work adds: Among eight sequenced donors, seven carried HCMV seropositivity while one was seronegative. Clones of NKG2C+ T cells that had expanded were of unclear HCMV specificity.

The J gene is TRBJ2-5, the V gene TRBV5-1, with 11 bases lining up with TRBD2. This sequence was found in a woman aged 18-29 years in good health. The sample comprised PBMCs. In nucleotides, the CDR3 is TGCGCCAGCAGCCGCACCCAGCTAGCGGGAGGTGGAGAGACCCAGTACTTC. Protein: CASSRTQLAGGGETQYF.